This entry lists 3 T cell receptor beta chains sequenced from one sample in a study of T cell repertoires in cytomegalovirus infection. TCRdb reprocessed the reads via MiXCR and lists one record per CDR3 protein. Of about 240,000 distinct CDR3 sequences in the sample, around 12% were seen once. Material: PBMCs. The receptor set was obtained from a human donor in good health (CMV status not recorded). Some clones in this sample may be carry-over from other donors' samples.

This clonotype has a handful of counts. The rearrangement uses TRBV7-3 and TRBJ2-1, with 13 bases lining up with TRBD2. CDR3 length equals 15 residues. CDR1 and CDR2 from the germline V gene are SGHTA and FQGTGA. Trimming removed 5 bases from V and 8 bases from J; junction bases left unmatched: 6. The CDR3 DNA follows: TGTGCCAGCAGCCTTGGACTAGCGGGAGTCGATGAGCAGTTCTTC. Translation gives CASSLGLAGVDEQFF.

V and J are TRBV7-3 and TRBJ2-3; tentatively, D is TRBD2 (6 bases). Germline lookup yields CDR1 SGHTA and CDR2 FQGTGA. The CDR3 length is 15 residues. V was pared by 6 bases and J by 4 bases, with 17 bases between. The CDR3 DNA sequence: TGTGCCAGCAGTCCGCGGGCGGGGAGTTCAGATACGCAGTATTTT. It is translated as CASSPRAGSSDTQYF.

As concerns this clonotype: The CDR3 carries no conserved terminal phenylalanine or tryptophan, so it likely arises from a read error. The V and J genes are TRBV6-1 and TRBJ2-1; 10 nucleotides line up with TRBD2. CDR1 is MNHNS and CDR2 is SASEGT in the germline V gene. The length of the CDR3 is 15 residues. The V gene end was trimmed by 6 bases and the J gene end by 3 bases; junction bases not matched to a gene: 5. In nucleotides, the CDR3 is TGTGCCAGCAGGTCCACTAGCGGGGACTACAATGAGCAGTTCGTC. Translating it yields CASRSTSGDYNEQFV.